One sample yielded the 23 T cell receptor beta chains listed below, sequenced in a study of chemoradiotherapy in HPV16-positive cancers. Some clones are missing from TCRdb's copy, which holds only in-frame ones; the method was immunoSEQ multiplex PCR. The data contain about 53,000 clones, more than 90% of them singletons. Sample: blood, taken from a patient who underwent chemoradiotherapy. These receptors came from a human donor with HPV-associated anogenital cancer.

The genes are TRBV6-5 and TRBJ2-7; TRBD1 agrees at 7 bases. The CDR3 is 12 residues long. CDR1 and CDR2 from the germline V gene are MNHEY and SVGAGI. J lost 2 bases, V lost 8 bases, and 3 bases had no gene match. The CDR3 nucleotides are TGTGCCAGCTGGGACAGCGCCTACGAGCAGTACTTC. This encodes CASWDSAYEQYF.

This chain links TRBV4-3 with TRBJ2-3; TRBD2 agrees at 8 bases. The germline V gene has CDR1 LGHNA and CDR2 YSLEER. With 1 base clipped from V and 3 bases from J, the junction kept 6 bases outside the gene matches. This CDR3 region has 16 residues. The CDR3 reads CASSQAGGPGTDTQYF. DNA for the CDR3: TGCGCCAGCAGCCAAGCGGGGGGGCCTGGTACAGATACGCAGTATTTT.

The chain is built from TRBV10-3 and TRBJ2-3; 15 positions agree with TRBD2. Trimming cost V 6 bases and J 3 bases; bases outside gene matches: 7. The CDR3 is 17 amino acids. Germline values: CDR1 ENHRY, CDR2 SYGVKD. Here the CDR3 DNA reads TGTGCCATCAGCCCCAGGACTAGCGGGGGGGGGACAGATACGCAGTATTTT. Translation gives CAISPRTSGGGTDTQYF.

The rearrangement links TRBV19 to TRBJ1-4; D is unresolved. Per germline, CDR1 LNHDA and CDR2 SQIVND (reference sequence). This CDR3 is 13 amino acids long. V was shortened by 3 bases and J by 14 bases, with 16 bases between the two germline ends. Here the CDR3 DNA reads TGTGCCAGTAGTATTGGCAGCCTGAAAATGCTGTTTTTT. It yields the protein CASSIGSLKMLFF.

V usage is TRBV14 and J usage is TRBJ1-2; no clear D. The CDR3 extends over 14 amino acids. Germline V gene lookup returns CDR1 SGHDN and CDR2 FVKESK. Trimming cost V 5 bases and J 5 bases, with 15 bases left between them. The CDR3 region has the DNA TGTGCCAGCAGCTTGCTGGGCGGTCGATATGGCTACACCTTC. It is translated as CASSLLGGRYGYTF. The variable domain in full, with the rest retrieved from reference TRBV14 and TRBJ1-2, is EAGVTQFPSHSVIEKGQTVTLRCDPISGHDNLYWYRRVMGKEIKFLLHFVKESKQDESGMPNNRFLAERTGGTYSTLKVQPAELEDSGVYFCASSLLGGRYGYTFGSGTRLTVV.

The V gene is TRBV9, the J gene TRBJ2-5; D remains ambiguous. Trimming cost V 2 bases and J 2 bases, with 7 bases left between them. The CDR3 contains 13 residues. Germline V gives CDR1 SGDLS, CDR2 YYNGEE. The CDR3 reads CASSVGPQETQYF. CDR3 in DNA: TGTGCCAGCAGCGTGGGCCCTCAAGAGACCCAGTACTTC. The variable domain in full, with the rest retrieved from reference TRBV9 and TRBJ2-5, is DSGVTQTPKHLITATGQRVTLRCSPRSGDLSVYWYQQSLDQGLQFLIQYYNGEERAKGNILERFSAQQFPDLHSELNLSSLELGDSALYFCASSVGPQETQYFGPGTRLLVL.

This chain joins TRBV7-8 and TRBJ1-5; D is uncertain. The CDR3 has 13 amino acids. Trimming removed 1 base at V and 8 bases at J, with 9 bases between. Germline CDR1 SGHVS, CDR2 FQNEAQ. Written as DNA, the CDR3 is TGTGCCAGCAGCTTAGGGGAAGGTGAGCCCCAGCATTTT. Its protein product is CASSLGEGEPQHF.

Concerning this clone itself: The junction departs from germline at one end; a sequencing error may be responsible. This chain joins TRBV20-1 and TRBJ1-2, with D perhaps matching TRBD1 (6 bases). The CDR3 has 11 residues. The germline gives CDR1 DFQATT, CDR2 SNEGSKA (reference sequence). CDR3 loop: CSARGQTQGLF. The CDR3 DNA is TGCAGTGCTAGAGGGCAAACACAGGGCCTCTTC.

The chain couples TRBV5-8 to TRBJ1-2; D unresolved. Trimming took off 6 bases at V and 8 bases at J, with 20 bases between the two ends. This CDR3 has 14 amino acids. Germline loops: CDR1 SGHTS, CDR2 YDEGEE. The CDR3 protein is CASTQGLPRGGYTF. The CDR3 DNA is TGTGCCAGCACCCAAGGCCTCCCAAGAGGGGGCTACACCTTC.

This clone was seen only once. V gene TRBV2 combines with J gene TRBJ2-3; possible D gene TRBD2, 5 bases. Germline assignment: CDR1 SNHLY and CDR2 FYNNEI. The CDR3 consists of 14 residues. V was shortened by 6 bases and J by 3 bases, with 13 bases between the two germline ends. This CDR3 is CASRDFTGTDTQYF. Here the CDR3 DNA reads TGTGCCAGCAGGGACTTTACGGGGACAGATACGCAGTATTTT.

The CDR3 DNA sequence: TGTGCCAGCTCACCGGATATCCAAGGGATGACTCAGCCCCAGCATTTT. Translating gives CASSPDIQGMTQPQHF. This chain links TRBV18 with TRBJ1-5, with D uncertain. Germline V gene lookup returns CDR1 KGHSH and CDR2 LQKENI. There are 16 residues in the CDR3. V was clipped by 3 bases and J by 6 bases, with 18 bases between them.

The chain joins TRBV27 to TRBJ2-5, with D perhaps given as TRBD1 or TRBD2 (7 bases each). The J call may be wrong; the DNA end is better matched by TRBJ2-7. The V gene's germline CDR1 is MNHEY and CDR2 SMNVEV (reference sequence). The CDR3 is 14 residues long. CDR3 coding DNA: TGTGCCAGCAGGGGAGGGGGCCTCTCCTACGAGCAGTACTTC. This encodes CASRGGGLSYEQYF.

The chain combines TRBV6-5 with TRBJ2-7; D possibly corresponds to TRBD1 (6 bases). Trimming took 4 bases from V and 0 from J, leaving 16 bases between them. The CDR3 sequence is 16 residues long. Germline V gives CDR1 MNHEY, CDR2 SVGAGI. The CDR3 coding sequence is TGTGCCAGCAGTTTTGCCAGGGACATGAGCTCCTACGAGCAGTACTTC. Residues: CASSFARDMSSYEQYF.

This chain joins TRBV6-5 and TRBJ2-7, with D possibly matching TRBD1 (6 bases). This CDR3 has 13 residues. Germline V CDR1 and CDR2: MNHEY, SVGAGI. V lost 6 bases and J lost 7, with 16 bases in between. The CDR3 DNA sequence: TGTGCCAGCAGGTTCAACAGGGTGCAAGAGCAGTACTTC. It yields the protein CASRFNRVQEQYF.

The J gene is TRBJ1-3, the V gene TRBV5-1; unclear D gene. V gave up 0 bases and J gave up 3 bases, with 7 bases separating them. The CDR3 contains 14 residues. Germline V gene sequence: CDR1 SGHRS, CDR2 YFSETQ. The CDR3 loop reads CASSLAGGGNTIYF. Written as DNA, the CDR3 is TGCGCCAGCAGCTTGGCGGGCGGTGGAAACACCATATATTTT.

The rearrangement joins TRBV6-6 to TRBJ2-7, with TRBD1 matching 7 bases. The germline CDR1 and CDR2 sequences are MNHNY and SVGAGI (reference sequence). This CDR3 is 13 amino acids long. V was clipped by 9 bases and J by 4 bases; unmatched bases: 9. The CDR3, as DNA: TGTGCCAGTGCCGGGACAGCCTTTTACGAGCAGTACTTC. As protein: CASAGTAFYEQYF.

This sequence joins TRBV19 and TRBJ2-2; D is unclear. The V and J ends lost 7 bases and 3 bases respectively, with 6 bases between them. This CDR3 region has 12 residues. Germline-derived CDR1 and CDR2 are LNHDA and SQIVND (reference sequence). In DNA form, the CDR3 reads TGTGCCAGTACCCGCGACACCGGGGAGCTGTTTTTT. Residues: CASTRDTGELFF.

As to this clone: The germline gene is not matched at one end of the junction; a read error may be the cause. This sample also contains other DNA sequences that code for the same CDR3. The rearrangement joins TRBV27 to TRBJ2-7, with TRBD1 matching 9 bases. This CDR3 is built from 14 residues. Germline assignment: CDR1 MNHEY and CDR2 SMNVEV (reference sequence). The DNA of the CDR3 is TGCGCCAGCAGTTCCGGGACAGGGCCGTACGAGCAGTACTTC. Protein sequence: CASSSGTGPYEQYF.

The chain couples TRBV18 to TRBJ2-3, with no clear D. This CDR3 spans 13 amino acids. From germline, CDR1 is KGHSH and CDR2 LQKENI. V was pared by 8 bases and J by 1 base, with 10 bases between. DNA for the CDR3: TGTGCCAGCCCGCACGGACGCACAGATACGCAGTATTTT. It encodes CASPHGRTDTQYF.

V is TRBV20-1 and J is TRBJ1-5; tentatively, D is TRBD1 (5 bases). Deletions cut 1 base from V and 11 bases from J, with 9 bases between. Germline loops: CDR1 DFQATT, CDR2 SNEGSKA (reference sequence). The CDR3 is 11 residues long. CDR3 amino acids: CSARVGGAQHF. The CDR3 region has the DNA TGCAGTGCTAGAGTAGGAGGGGCCCAGCATTTT.

The chain employs TRBV5-6 and TRBJ2-2; 14 nucleotides align to TRBD2. The V and J ends lost 4 bases and 5 bases, in that order; junction bases with no gene match: 7. This CDR3 contains 17 residues. Germline CDR1 SGHDT, CDR2 YYEEEE. The CDR3 loop reads CASSEGLAGVRTGELFF. The DNA for the CDR3 is TGTGCCAGCAGCGAGGGACTAGCGGGAGTACGGACCGGGGAGCTGTTTTTT.

The J gene is TRBJ1-4, the V gene TRBV5-5, with D possibly being TRBD1 (6 bases). Germline V gives CDR1 SGHKS, CDR2 YYEKEE (reference sequence). This CDR3 comprises 17 residues. The V and J ends lost 3 bases and 0 bases respectively, with 15 bases between them. CDR3 coding DNA: TGTGCCAGCAGCTACGCGGAGGGGGATGCAACTAATGAAAAACTGTTTTTT. Translated, it gives CASSYAEGDATNEKLFF.

The chain recombines TRBV14 with TRBJ2-1; 7 nucleotides line up with TRBD2. The length of the CDR3 is 17 residues. V gave up 1 base and J gave up 3 bases; unmatched junction bases: 9. Germline lookup yields CDR1 SGHDN and CDR2 FVKESK. The CDR3 reads CASSQAIGASGYNEQFF. CDR3 DNA: TGTGCCAGCAGCCAAGCCATAGGGGCTAGCGGCTACAATGAGCAGTTCTTC.